The sequence of this TCR beta chain was determined in a study of blood T cell repertoires in COVID-19. Trimming cost V 2 bases and J 6 bases, with 8 bases left between them. This CDR3 contains 13 residues. Germline CDR1 and CDR2: SEHNR and FQNEAQ (reference sequence). TCRdb's table, derived via immunoSEQ multiplex PCR, lists solely in-frame clones and lacks some. In the table there are 200,000 to 250,000 clones, almost 85% of which are singletons. The specimen was PBMCs or T cells enriched from blood (not recorded which). The origin of this receptor is a woman between 50 and 59 years old with acute COVID-19. The chain employs TRBV7-9 and TRBJ2-1, with D hard to call. The CDR3 nucleotides are TGTGCCAGCAGCTTAAATGGGCTCAATGAGCAGTTCTTC. This sequence encodes CASSLNGLNEQFF.